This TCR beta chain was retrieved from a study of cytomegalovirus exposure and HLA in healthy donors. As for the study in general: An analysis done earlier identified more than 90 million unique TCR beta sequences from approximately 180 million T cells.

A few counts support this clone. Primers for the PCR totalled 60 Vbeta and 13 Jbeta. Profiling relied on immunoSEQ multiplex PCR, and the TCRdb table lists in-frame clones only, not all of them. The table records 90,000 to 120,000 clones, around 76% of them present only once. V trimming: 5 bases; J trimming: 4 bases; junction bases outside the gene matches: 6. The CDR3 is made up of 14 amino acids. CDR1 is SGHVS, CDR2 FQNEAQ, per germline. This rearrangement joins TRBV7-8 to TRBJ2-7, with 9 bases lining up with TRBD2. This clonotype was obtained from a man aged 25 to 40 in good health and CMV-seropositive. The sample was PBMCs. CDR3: CASSLASGEYEQYF. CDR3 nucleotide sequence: TGTGCCAGCAGCCTTGCTAGCGGGGAATACGAGCAGTACTTC.